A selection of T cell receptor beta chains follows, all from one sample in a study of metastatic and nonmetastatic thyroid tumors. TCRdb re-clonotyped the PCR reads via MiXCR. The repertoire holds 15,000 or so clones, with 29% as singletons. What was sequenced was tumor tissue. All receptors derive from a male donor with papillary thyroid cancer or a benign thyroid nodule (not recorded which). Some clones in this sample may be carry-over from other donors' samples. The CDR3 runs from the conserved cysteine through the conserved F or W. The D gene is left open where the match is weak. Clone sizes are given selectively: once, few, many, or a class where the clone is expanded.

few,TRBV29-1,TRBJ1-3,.,CSAAGISGNTIYF,TGCAGCGCAGCAGGGATCTCTGGAAACACCATATATTTT
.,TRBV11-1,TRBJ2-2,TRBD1,CASSDPGQGIAGELFF,TGTGCCAGCAGCGACCCGGGACAGGGTATTGCCGGGGAGCTGTTTTTT
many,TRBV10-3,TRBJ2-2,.,CATMVNIQGTGELFF,TGTGCCACCATGGTCAACATCCAGGGGACCGGGGAGCTGTTTTTT
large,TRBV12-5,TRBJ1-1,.,CASGLVPGGTEAFF,TGTGCTAGTGGTTTGGTCCCCGGGGGAACTGAAGCTTTCTTT
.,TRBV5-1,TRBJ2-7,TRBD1,CASSFQGTALYEQYF,TGCGCCAGCAGCTTCCAAGGGACAGCCCTCTACGAGCAGTACTTC
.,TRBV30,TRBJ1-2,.,CAGGVYGYTF,TGTGCCGGAGGGGTCTATGGCTACACCTTC
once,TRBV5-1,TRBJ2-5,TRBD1,CASSLGDRGQETQYF,TGCGCCAGCAGCTTGGGGGACAGGGGGCAAGAGACCCAGTACTTC
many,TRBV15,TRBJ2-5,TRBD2,CATSFGLVGTQETQYF,TGTGCCACCAGCTTTGGACTAGTGGGCACCCAAGAGACCCAGTACTTC
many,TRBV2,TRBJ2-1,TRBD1,CASSSGQGAGHEQFF,TGTGCCAGCAGTTCGGGACAGGGGGCGGGCCATGAGCAGTTCTTC
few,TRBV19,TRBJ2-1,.,CARGAARYNEQFF,TGTGCACGGGGGGCCGCCAGGTACAATGAGCAGTTCTTC
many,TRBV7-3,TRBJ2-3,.,CASSLTGPDTQYF,TGTGCCAGCAGCTTAACAGGGCCAGATACGCAGTATTTT
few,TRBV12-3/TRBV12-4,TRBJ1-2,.,CASSSNPGNNYGYTF,TGTGCCAGCAGTTCGAATCCGGGAAATAACTATGGCTACACCTTC
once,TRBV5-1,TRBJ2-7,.,CASSFASWDPYEQYF,TGCGCCAGCAGCTTTGCTTCTTGGGACCCCTACGAGCAGTACTTC
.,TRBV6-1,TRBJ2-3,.,CASVDGSTDTQYF,TGTGCCAGCGTCGACGGGAGCACAGATACGCAGTATTTT
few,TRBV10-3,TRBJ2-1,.,CAIKPSGLAPSYNEQFF,TGTGCCATCAAGCCAAGCGGGCTAGCTCCCTCCTACAATGAGCAGTTCTTC
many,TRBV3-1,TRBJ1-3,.,CASRGTDSGNTIYF,TGTGCCAGCAGAGGGACGGACTCTGGAAACACCATATATTTT
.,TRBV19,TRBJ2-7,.,CASSRTTFYEQYF,TGTGCCAGTAGTAGGACTACCTTCTACGAGCAGTACTTC
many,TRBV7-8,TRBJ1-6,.,CASSLEGPLHF,TGTGCCAGCAGCTTAGAGGGACCCCTCCACTTT
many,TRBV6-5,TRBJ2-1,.,CASSYSPPGSYNEQFF,TGTGCCAGCAGTTACTCGCCACCCGGCAGTTACAATGAGCAGTTCTTC
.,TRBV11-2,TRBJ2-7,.,CASSLDFEASRHF,TGTGCCAGCAGCTTAGATTTTGAGGCTAGCCGACACTTC
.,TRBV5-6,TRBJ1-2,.,CASSLWQATYGYTF,TGTGCCAGCAGCTTATGGCAGGCAACCTATGGCTACACCTTC
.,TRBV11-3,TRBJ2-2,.,CASSFSFHGELFF,TGTGCCAGCAGCTTTAGCTTCCACGGGGAGCTGTTTTTT
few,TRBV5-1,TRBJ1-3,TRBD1,CASSSRTGETNTIYF,TGCGCCAGCAGCTCCAGGACAGGCGAGACAAACACCATATATTTT
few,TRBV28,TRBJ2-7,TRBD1,CASSSEGQGGSYEQYF,TGTGCCAGCAGTTCGGAAGGACAGGGGGGCTCCTACGAGCAGTACTTC
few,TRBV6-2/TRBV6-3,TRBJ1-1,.,CASSYSPGQLDGEAFF,TGTGCCAGCAGTTACAGTCCGGGACAATTGGACGGTGAAGCTTTCTTT
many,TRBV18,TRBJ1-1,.,CASSPGREATEAFF,TGCGCCAGCTCACCTGGCAGGGAGGCCACTGAAGCTTTCTTT
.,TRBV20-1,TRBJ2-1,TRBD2,CSARELAGGNEQFF,TGCAGTGCTAGAGAGCTAGCGGGAGGGAATGAGCAGTTCTTC
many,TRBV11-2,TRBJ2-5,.,CASSLVREAGRGETQYF,TGTGCCAGCAGCTTAGTCCGAGAGGCAGGGAGGGGGGAGACCCAGTACTTC
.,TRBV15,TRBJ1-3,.,CATSRAKNGGNTIYF,TGTGCCACCAGCAGGGCTAAGAACGGAGGAAACACCATATATTTT
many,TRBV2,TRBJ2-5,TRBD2,CASSVLAGEKETQYF,TGTGCCAGCAGTGTACTAGCGGGAGAAAAAGAGACCCAGTACTTC
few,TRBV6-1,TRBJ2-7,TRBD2,CASKGSGGPYEQYF,TGTGCCAGCAAGGGTTCGGGAGGGCCCTACGAGCAGTACTTC
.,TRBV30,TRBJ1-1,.,CACNGLPNTEAFF,TGTGCCTGTAACGGGCTACCGAACACTGAAGCTTTCTTT
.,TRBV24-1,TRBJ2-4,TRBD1,CATSDPRTGSNIQYF,TGTGCCACCAGTGACCCCCGGACAGGGTCAAACATTCAGTACTTC
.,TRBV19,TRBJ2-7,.,CASSAEAAGYEQYF,TGTGCCAGTAGTGCGGAGGCCGCGGGTTACGAGCAGTACTTC
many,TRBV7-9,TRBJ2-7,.,CASSHIVAGAYEQYF,TGTGCCAGCAGCCACATCGTTGCAGGCGCCTACGAGCAGTACTTC
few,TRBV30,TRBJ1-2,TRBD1,CAWSVGQGALDGYTF,TGTGCCTGGAGTGTGGGACAGGGGGCTCTCGATGGCTACACCTTC
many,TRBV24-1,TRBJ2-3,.,CATSDPTEGGGDTDTQYF,TGTGCCACCAGTGATCCTACGGAAGGGGGAGGGGACACAGATACGCAGTATTTT
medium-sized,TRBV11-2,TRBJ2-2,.,CASSPRPHTGELFF,TGTGCCAGCAGCCCCAGGCCCCACACCGGGGAGCTGTTTTTT
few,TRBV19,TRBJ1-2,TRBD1,CASNLGQAQYGYTF,TGTGCCAGTAATCTCGGACAGGCCCAATATGGCTACACCTTC
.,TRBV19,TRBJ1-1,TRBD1,CASSRQGLMNTEAFF,TGTGCCAGTAGCCGACAGGGGCTGATGAACACTGAAGCTTTCTTT
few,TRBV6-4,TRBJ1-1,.,CASSDGRENAEAFF,TGTGCCAGCAGTGACGGACGGGAGAACGCTGAAGCTTTCTTT
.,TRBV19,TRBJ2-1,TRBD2,CASSIVLAGGPYNEQFF,TGTGCCAGTAGTATAGTACTAGCGGGAGGCCCTTACAATGAGCAGTTCTTC
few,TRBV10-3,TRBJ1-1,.,CATLDDLNTEAFF,TGTGCCACTCTCGACGACTTAAACACTGAAGCTTTCTTT
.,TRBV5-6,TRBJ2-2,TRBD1,CASSLDRGGTGELFF,TGTGCCAGCAGCTTAGACAGGGGAGGAACCGGGGAGCTGTTTTTT
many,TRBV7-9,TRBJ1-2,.,CTSSLPTGPTMF,TGTACCAGCAGCTTACCAACCGGGCCTACTATGTTC
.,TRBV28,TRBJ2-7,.,CASSWAAYEQYF,TGTGCCAGCAGTTGGGCTGCCTACGAGCAGTACTTC
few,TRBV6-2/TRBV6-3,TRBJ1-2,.,CASSYRTHYGYTF,TGTGCCAGCAGTTACCGGACACACTATGGCTACACCTTC
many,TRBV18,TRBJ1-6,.,CASSKGSYNSPLHF,TGTGCCAGCTCAAAGGGCTCCTATAATTCACCCCTCCACTTT